This TCR beta chain is from a study of control samples from healthy donors and cancer patients. This clone appeared once. Some clones are missing from TCRdb's copy, which holds only in-frame ones; the method was immunoSEQ multiplex PCR. The table shows 200,000 to 250,000 clones, with around 94% occurring only once. Germline trimming cut 3 bases from V and 7 bases from J; bases unmatched to any gene: 6. Germline V gene sequence: CDR1 KGHDR, CDR2 SFDVKD. The CDR3 is 16 amino acids. This clonotype originated in a man in his forties or fifties in good health. Sequencing input: blood. V is TRBV24-1 and J is TRBJ2-2, with 11 bases fitting TRBD1. In DNA, the CDR3 is TGTGCCACCAGTGATGTCGGACAGGGGGCGGGCGGGGAGCTGTTTTTT. As protein: CATSDVGQGAGGELFF.